The entry below gives a single T cell receptor (beta chain) sequence along with its context. Assay: immunoSEQ multiplex PCR; the TCRdb copy retains only in-frame clones and omits some. The sample holds about 2 million clones; 85% to 95% are singletons and the top ten take under 0.15%. The data were taken from a study of shared clonotypes between healthy human individuals. The CDR3 is made up of 15 amino acids. J lost 7 bases, V lost 2 bases, and 5 bases had no gene match. The germline V gene has CDR1 MNHNS and CDR2 SASEGT. V usage is TRBV6-1 and J usage is TRBJ1-1; TRBD1 matches 12 bases. Sequencing was done on a sample of naive CD4+ T cells sorted from blood. Subset reported: CD45RA+ positively selected. The sequence was collected from a man between 18 and 29 years old in good health. Here the CDR3 DNA reads TGTGCCAGCAGTGAACCGGGACAGGGGGCAGTTGAAGCTTTCTTT. Amino acids: CASSEPGQGAVEAFF.